Described below is a single T cell receptor beta chain sequence and its context. The antigen it binds to is not known. No base qualities exist here, and no much larger clone lies one base off it. Receptors were amplified or captured by the immunoSEQ multiplex PCR assay. For the multiplex PCR, a mixture combining 60 forward primers for TCR Vbeta segments and 13 reverse primers for TCR Jbeta segments was used. Amplification of the CDR3 region of rearranged TCR beta genes was performed with a multiplex PCR assay on genomic DNA. The Illumina HiSeq System was used to sequence the amplified TCR beta libraries as 87-base-pair reads. The study's processing was this. In a later analysis, tens of millions of unique TCR beta chains were counted across the roughly 610 repertoires, and about 9.9 million of these chains were shared by at least two donors. To remove PCR and sequencing errors, raw reads were error-corrected and collapsed into unique sequences using a nearest-neighbor algorithm that merged closely related sequences. Alignment of CDR3 sequences to IMGT reference sequences was used to assign V, D and J gene segments. For a sequence to be retained, at least a six-nucleotide match to both a V gene segment and a J gene segment was required. Rearrangements were called productive when the CDR3 lacked stop codons and stayed in frame with V and J; all others were non-productive. Following IMGT convention, CDR3 was defined as the stretch from the second conserved V-encoded cysteine up to the conserved J-encoded phenylalanine. In an earlier analysis of some 550 of the donors, sequences lacking an unambiguous match to a single V gene segment were excluded. An earlier analysis of several hundred of the donors called V segments functional above 56.7% productive rearrangements and segregating when the between-donor standard deviation exceeded 5%. A statistical classification framework was built for diagnosing cytomegalovirus status from the catalog of TCR beta chain sequences. In a later analysis, TCR nucleotide sequences were compared against IMGT/GENE-DB human TR gene sequences so that V and J genes could be assigned. In a later analysis, CDR3 sequences and most-parsimonious VDJ recombination scenarios were assigned using the TCRdist pipeline. In a later analysis, each TCR beta chain was defined by its CDR3 amino acid sequence together with its V-gene family, and reads without a unique V-gene family were excluded. As a way to deal with suspected cross-contamination and a sequencing artifact, a later analysis dropped approximately 570 nucleotide sequences that were highly shared and had low generation probability. A later analysis calculated a clonal expansion index for each public chain from normalized within-repertoire ranks of inferred template counts. A later analysis computed generation probabilities with a VDJ recombination model fitted to out-of-frame rearrangements, and checked the results against IGoR. In a later analysis, TCR-TCR, TCR-HLA and TCR-CMV co-occurrence was scored with hypergeometric tests, and a repertoire-size bias correction was applied to TCR pairs. To estimate false discovery rates, a later analysis permuted the HLA or CMV assignments 20 times. A later analysis grouped co-occurring TCRs with DBSCAN, adding TCRdist sequence similarity when clustering within HLA-allele-positive subsets. Co-occurrence clustering excluded repertoires with fewer than 30,000 or more than 120,000 public chains, plus five with anomalous nucleotide sharing. Drawn from immuneACCESS, this table holds only the in-frame rearrangements with V and J called that TCRdb kept. Clones are partly lost; checked studies trace under half to an unresolved V gene and leave the rest unexplained. V, J and clone size are taken as reported in that table, and D and trimming were inferred from the DNA itself. A total of 120,000 to 150,000 clones appear in this sample, 80% of them only once. The biggest ten clones account for 2.2% of the sample.

The cohort was made up of 666 healthy bone marrow donors. Cohort members were all nominally healthy when sampled, although unrecorded immune exposures were likely present. The donor tested CMV seronegative and was one of the 352 seronegative cohort members. A peripheral blood sample was collected from each donor, and TCR beta sequencing was performed on peripheral blood mononuclear cells. The Qiagen DNeasy Blood Extraction Kit was used to extract genomic DNA from the blood cell samples. This record comes from a study of cytomegalovirus exposure and HLA in healthy donors (dated by TCRdb to 2016 to 2017). Turning to the overall study: An earlier analysis of several hundred of the donors reported 250 to 300 Gb of sequence data and around 110 million unique TCR beta sequences from around 200 million T cells. Around 300 gigabases of sequencing data and tens of millions of unique TCR sequences were included in an early release covering around 600 HLA-typed donors. Among the roughly 370 genotyped donors, more than 70% belonged to the genetic ancestry cluster associated with self-reported Caucasian donors. The study aimed to test whether cataloging public T cell receptors could reveal signatures of past pathogen exposure. The study profiled the T cell repertoires of about 640 subjects by immunosequencing and related them to cytomegalovirus serostatus. Besides the first cohort of around 670 subjects, a separate validation cohort made up of 120 different subjects was used. The study combined high-throughput TCR immunosequencing, statistical association of individual TCRs with disease status, and machine learning to predict cytomegalovirus infection status. To study patterns of TCR occurrence, a later analysis re-analyzed previously published TCR beta repertoires from hundreds of donors and added high-resolution HLA genotyping. The later analysis used no new phenotypic data to find candidate immune exposures, relying instead on TCR beta sequences and their occurrence across donors. An earlier analysis of approximately 640 of the donors applied high-throughput TCR beta sequencing to assess whether each TCR beta V gene segment acted as functional or pseudogenic. Donor age, sex, ethnicity and CMV serostatus were compiled alongside the repertoire data. A later genetic analysis took genome-wide SNP genotypes for about 65% of the 666 donors and used that subset as a discovery cohort. All discovery cohort repertoires had been generated on a single sequencing platform. Both class I and class II loci were covered by HLA typing, at four-digit resolution. The number of donors typed differed by locus, with 629-630 for A, B, C, DRB1 and DQB1, over 500 for DQA1, about 610 for DPA1, and some 470 for DPB1. About 5 DR-DQ haplotypes were handled as single units for association and clustering, since linkage in the cohort was strong. On average, around 240,000 unique TCR beta nucleotide sequences were sequenced per donor among about 400 genotyped donors of the cohort, with roughly 20% of those sequences being non-productive. General findings and caveats noted by the study authors: Cytomegalovirus status was reported to be diagnosed by the classifier with high specificity and sensitivity in both the original and validation cohorts. HLA typing was unavailable for some donors at each locus, so association tests used only the typed subset. Specific HLA alleles were associated with 15,000 to 20,000 TCR beta sequences at a false discovery rate of 0.05 in a later analysis. In the study, some 160 TCR beta chains were listed as associated with cytomegalovirus. Correlated functional status among segregating V segments might reflect linkage disequilibrium, but an unknown experimental factor could not be ruled out. Assigning TCR associations to individual alleles was difficult when HLA alleles, especially DR and DQ, strongly co-occurred. A later analysis found that TCR association rates varied across HLA loci, with DRB1 alleles showing the most associated TCRs and HLA-C alleles the fewest. In vitro tests confirmed that a few of the cytomegalovirus-associated TCR beta chains recognize cytomegalovirus antigens. Because counts were too low, about 17 rarely observed V segments, including chromosome 9 orphons, were excluded from the earlier analysis of 587 of the donors. According to a later analysis, most CMV-associated TCR beta chains appeared to be HLA-restricted, and the HLA associations seemed to be driven largely by CMV exposure. An earlier analysis of around 600 of the donors showed that most TCR beta V segments appeared in productive rearrangements either about 87% or about 30% of the time, which broadly matched IMGT annotations. A group of highly shared sequence variants was considered likely to be a technical artifact of the sequencing pipeline. A further reported finding was that TCR beta sequences accurately predicted the HLA-A and HLA-B alleles for most subjects in the first cohort. It was suggested by the authors that the approach could potentially be generalized to other disease states and immunological phenotypes. While some public TCRs were present in many individuals, most TCR sequences turned up only very rarely across donors. In a later analysis, HLA-associated TCR beta chains were found to be more clonally expanded and to have lower generation probabilities than equally common non-associated chains. CMV serostatus was the only immune exposure information available for the cohort. V-gene and J-gene trimming of TCR beta chains was associated with a missense DCLRE1C variant in a later genetic analysis, and the association was replicated in an independent cohort. In this cohort, only TCR beta chains were sequenced, and detectable features were limited by the absence of alpha or paired-chain data. Presence/absence analyses assumed roughly uniform sequencing depth across donors, an assumption that may not hold. Several of the top co-occurrence clusters appeared to be linked to parvovirus B19, influenza, CMV and Epstein-Barr virus, according to a later analysis. A later genetic analysis reported fewer N-insertions in productive TCRs among donors in an Asian-associated ancestry cluster than the roughly 720-donor mean.

The sequencing input was PBMCs. This clonotype was obtained from a young man in good health and CMV-seronegative.

The CDR3 region reads CASSGLPRVSPLHF. The nucleotide sequence reads TGTGCCAGCAGTGGACTCCCGAGAGTGTCACCCCTCCACTTT. The sequence links TRBV6-1 to TRBJ1-6; no D gene is confidently identified. The V and J ends are trimmed by 4 bases and 10 bases, leaving 14 bases between them. From the cysteine through the phenylalanine, the CDR3 covers 14 amino acids. Only CDR3 DNA is held: 42 bases, read in frame from base 1. The germline V gene sets CDR1 to MNHNS and CDR2 to SASEGT.